This record concerns one T cell receptor beta chain sequence. The sample belongs to a study of blood T cell repertoires in COVID-19. Study in general: Sample material is recorded as cDNA or gDNA derived from T cells, B-cell-depleted T cells, or PBMCs.

The ends lost 2 bases at V and 2 bases at J; junction bases unmatched: 9. Germline loops: CDR1 LNHDA, CDR2 SQIVND (reference sequence). This CDR3 comprises 17 residues. In the original workflow: Estimation of nucleated cell counts was performed using reference gene primer amplification. The table came from immunoSEQ multiplex PCR; TCRdb's copy has only in-frame clones and leaves some out. That table furnishes V, J and clone size, whereas the DNA furnished D and trimming. The table lists around 310,000 clones, roughly 90% of them singletons. Enrollees, roughly 18 to 89 years old, lived in roughly 24 US areas. Cohort placement rested on clinical history that participants reported themselves.

The receptor's source is a woman in her thirties or forties who had recovered from COVID-19. The chain carries TRBV19 and TRBJ2-1, with 7 nucleotides matching TRBD2. The source material was PBMCs or T cells enriched from blood (not recorded which). The DNA of the CDR3 is TGTGCCAGTAGTATAAAGGGAGGGCCTAATCCCTACAATGAGCAGTTCTTC. Translation: CASSIKGGPNPYNEQFF. Together with reference TRBV19 and TRBJ2-1, the CDR3 gives the full variable domain: DGGITQSPKYLFRKEGQNVTLSCEQNLNHDAMYWYRQDPGQGLRLIYYSQIVNDFQKGDIAEGYSVSREKKESFPLTVTSAQKNPTAFYLCASSIKGGPNPYNEQFFGPGTRLTVL.